This TCR beta chain was profiled in a study of T-cell memory formation after mild COVID-19. Study outcomes and limitations: Later expanders leaned toward CD4+, whereas clones contracting from day 15 to 85 were balanced CD4/CD8. Memory cells collected pre-infection included some clones that later responded, suggesting cross-reactive memory joined.

Amplification by 5'RACE using constant-segment primers produced TCR alpha and TCR beta cDNA libraries that carried sample barcodes and UMIs. One entry per CDR3 protein results from TCRdb running MiXCR on the 5' RACE reads. The table has 500,000 to 650,000 distinct CDR3 sequences, 20% to 25% seen once. The germline V gene has CDR1 KGHDR and CDR2 SFDVKD. The V end was cut by 2 bases, the J end by 2 bases, with 8 bases between. This CDR3 contains 14 residues. In regard to this clonotype: The antigen remains unidentified.

The receptor's source is an adult woman who had mild COVID-19 (a few samples of this study predate the infection). Cell type and time point are not known. This chain links TRBV24-1 with TRBJ1-2; possible D gene TRBD1, 6 bases. Material for sequencing was PBMCs or a T cell subset sorted from them (not recorded which). The DNA of the CDR3 is TGTGCCACCAGTGATTGGACAGTGAACTATGGCTACACCTTC. It codes for CATSDWTVNYGYTF.